This T cell receptor beta chain was captured by sequencing in a study of shared clonotypes between healthy human individuals. Study results and caveats: For naive CD4 cells, roughly 5% of clonotypes were shared across a handful of donors. Even with large depth, rarefaction showed that sorted-subset sequencing was incomplete. The sole specimen, blood, was sampled, and tissue repertoires likely differ.

With regard to this clone: Its antigen is not identified.

This table comes from immunoSEQ multiplex PCR, and its TCRdb copy is limited to in-frame clones, with some not included. The table lists approximately 500,000 clones, 90% to 97% of them singletons, with approximately 0.062% in the top ten. Caucasian adults living in Nashville, Tennessee, provided all samples. Sequenced: naive CD4+ T cells sorted from blood. Described subset: CD45RA+ positively selected. The sequence was obtained from a woman younger than 45 in good health.

Here the CDR3 reads CASSLGQHSGIGETQYF. The DNA of the CDR3 is TGCGCCAGCAGCTTGGGACAGCATAGCGGGATAGGCGAGACCCAGTACTTC. The chain carries TRBV5-1 and TRBJ2-5; 8 bases agree with TRBD2. Per the germline V gene, CDR1 is SGHRS and CDR2 is YFSETQ. With V trimmed by 0 bases and J by 5 bases, 12 bases remained unmatched. This CDR3 comprises 17 residues.